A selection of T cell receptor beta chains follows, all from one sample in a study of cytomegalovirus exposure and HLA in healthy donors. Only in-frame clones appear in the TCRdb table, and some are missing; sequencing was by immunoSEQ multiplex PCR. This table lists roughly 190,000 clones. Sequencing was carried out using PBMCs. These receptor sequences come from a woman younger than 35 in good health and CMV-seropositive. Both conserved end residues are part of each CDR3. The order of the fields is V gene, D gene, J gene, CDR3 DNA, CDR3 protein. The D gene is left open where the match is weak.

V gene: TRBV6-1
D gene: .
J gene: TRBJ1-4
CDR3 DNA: TGTGCCAGCAGTGAAGGAGGGAGGGAAAAACTGTTTTTT
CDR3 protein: CASSEGGREKLFF

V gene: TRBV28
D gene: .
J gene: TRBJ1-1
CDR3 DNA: TGTGCCAGCAGGTCAACAGGGAAGGACACTGAAGCTTTCTTT
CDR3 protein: CASRSTGKDTEAFF

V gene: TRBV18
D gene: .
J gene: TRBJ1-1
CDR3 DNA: TGTGCCAGCTCACCTCTCCAGGACACTGAAGCTTTCTTT
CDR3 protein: CASSPLQDTEAFF

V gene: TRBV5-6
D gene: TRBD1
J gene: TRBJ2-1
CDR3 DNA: TGTGCCAGCAGCTTGGACGGACAGGGGATATACAATGAGCAGTTCTTC
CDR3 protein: CASSLDGQGIYNEQFF

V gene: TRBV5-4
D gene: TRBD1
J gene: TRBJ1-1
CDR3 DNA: TGTGCCAGCAGCTCATTAACAGGGGGCGGTTTGGCTTTCTTT
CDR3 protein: CASSSLTGGGLAFF

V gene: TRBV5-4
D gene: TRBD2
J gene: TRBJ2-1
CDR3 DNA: TGTGCCAGCAGCGAGGGGACTAGCGGGAGGGCCGATGAGCAGTTCTTC
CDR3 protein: CASSEGTSGRADEQFF

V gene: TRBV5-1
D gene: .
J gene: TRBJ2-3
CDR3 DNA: TGCGCCAGCACCGCCCCAGGCACAGATACGCAGTATTTT
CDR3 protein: CASTAPGTDTQYF

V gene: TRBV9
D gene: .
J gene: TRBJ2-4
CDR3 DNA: TGTGCCAGCAGCGGAGGGAAAAACATTCAGTACTTC
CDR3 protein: CASSGGKNIQYF

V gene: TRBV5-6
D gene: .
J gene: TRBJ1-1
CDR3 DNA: TGTGCCAGCAGCTTGGTAGGGGGAGGGAATGTAAACACTGAAGCTTTCTTT
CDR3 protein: CASSLVGGGNVNTEAFF

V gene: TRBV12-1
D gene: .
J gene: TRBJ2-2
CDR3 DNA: TGTGCCAGCAGCTTGACAGGGAGGACCGGGGAGCTGTTTTTT
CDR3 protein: CASSLTGRTGELFF

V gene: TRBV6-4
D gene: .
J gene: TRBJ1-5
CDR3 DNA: TGTGCCAGCCTATACGGGGGAGGTTGCAATCAGCCCCAGCATTTT
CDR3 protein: CASLYGGGCNQPQHF

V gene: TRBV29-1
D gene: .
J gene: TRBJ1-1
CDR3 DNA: TGCAGCGTTCCAGAATGGAACACTGAAGCTTTCTTT
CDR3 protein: CSVPEWNTEAFF

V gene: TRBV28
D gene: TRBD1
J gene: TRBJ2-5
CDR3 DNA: TGTGCCAGCAGCGCCGGGACAGAAGAGACCCAGTACTTC
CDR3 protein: CASSAGTEETQYF

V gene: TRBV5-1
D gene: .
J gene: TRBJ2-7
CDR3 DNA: TGCGCCAGCAGCTTGGGACTGGAAACCTACGAGCAGTACTTC
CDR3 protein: CASSLGLETYEQYF

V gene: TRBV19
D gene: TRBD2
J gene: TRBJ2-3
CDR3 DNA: TGTGCCTCCCGCGGGGGGAGCACAGATACGCAGTATTTT
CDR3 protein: CASRGGSTDTQYF

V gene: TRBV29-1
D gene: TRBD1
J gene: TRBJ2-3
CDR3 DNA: TGCAGCGTTGAAGACTTGGACAGGGTACCCACAGATACGCAGTATTTT
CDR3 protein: CSVEDLDRVPTDTQYF

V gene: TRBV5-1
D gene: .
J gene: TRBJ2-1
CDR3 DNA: TGCGCCAGCAGCTTGGGGGACTGGGGCAATGAGCAGTTCTTC
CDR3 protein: CASSLGDWGNEQFF

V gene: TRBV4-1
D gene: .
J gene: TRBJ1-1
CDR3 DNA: TGCGCCAGCAGCCAGCAGGGTCGAGCTTTCTTT
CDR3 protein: CASSQQGRAFF

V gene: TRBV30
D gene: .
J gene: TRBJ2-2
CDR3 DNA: TGTGCCTGGATACGGGAGATCGGCACCGGGGAGCTGTTTTTT
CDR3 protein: CAWIREIGTGELFF

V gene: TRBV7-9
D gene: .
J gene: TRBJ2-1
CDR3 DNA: TGTGCCAGCAGCTTAGTCCGGGGCTCCTACAATGAGCAGTTCTTC
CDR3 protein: CASSLVRGSYNEQFF

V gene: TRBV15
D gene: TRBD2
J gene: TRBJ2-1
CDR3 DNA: TGTGCCACCTCCAGCGGGACTTACAATGAGCAGTTCTTC
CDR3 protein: CATSSGTYNEQFF

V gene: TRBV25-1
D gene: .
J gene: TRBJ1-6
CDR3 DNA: TGCCGGTTCTATAATTCACCCCTCCACTTT
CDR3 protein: CRFYNSPLHF

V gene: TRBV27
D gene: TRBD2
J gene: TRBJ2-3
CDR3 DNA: TGTGCCAGCAGTACTAGCGGGGAATACACAGATACGCAGTATTTT
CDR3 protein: CASSTSGEYTDTQYF

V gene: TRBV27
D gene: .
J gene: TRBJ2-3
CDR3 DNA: TGTGCCAGCAGCGTAGCAGCTAGCACAGATACGCAGTATTTT
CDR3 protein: CASSVAASTDTQYF

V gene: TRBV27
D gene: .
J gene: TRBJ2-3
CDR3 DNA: TGTGCCAGCAGAGGTGGAGGCAGAACTAGCACAGATACGCAGTATTTT
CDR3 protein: CASRGGGRTSTDTQYF

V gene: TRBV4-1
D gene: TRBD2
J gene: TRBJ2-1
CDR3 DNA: TGCGCCAGCAGCCAAGATCGGGATAGCGGGAGGGCGGAGTTCTTC
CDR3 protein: CASSQDRDSGRAEFF

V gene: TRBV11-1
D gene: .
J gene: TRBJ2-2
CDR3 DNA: TGTGCCAGCAGCTTAGTTACACAGGGTTCCACCGGGGAGCTGTTTTTT
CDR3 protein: CASSLVTQGSTGELFF

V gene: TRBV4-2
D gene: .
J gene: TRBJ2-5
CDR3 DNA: TGTGCCAGCAGCCGGACTAGTGGGGGGCCACAAGAGACCCAGTACTTC
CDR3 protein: CASSRTSGGPQETQYF

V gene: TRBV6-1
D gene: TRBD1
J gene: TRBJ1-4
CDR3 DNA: TGTGCCAGCAATGAGATGACAGGGGGTAATGAAAAACTGTTTTTT
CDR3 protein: CASNEMTGGNEKLFF